The following is a TCR beta chain sequence with its context. What it binds is unknown. This sample stems from a study of blood T cells in healthy people across ages. Study-level points and caveats: Long-lived donors carried more naive CD4+ cells and greater diversity than aged donors. Naive T cell percentage showed a strong correlation with TCR beta diversity.

Sample-barcoded 5' priming and a J-beta primer mix drove a second PCR of roughly 6 to 12 cycles. MiXCR, run by TCRdb on the 5' RACE reads, gives a single entry per CDR3 protein. The table has 760,000 or so distinct CDR3 sequences, more than 20% seen once. Looked up from germline, CDR1 is DFQATT and CDR2 is SNEGSKA (reference sequence). Trimming at V came to 1 base and at J to 5 bases, leaving 6 bases not matched to a gene. The CDR3 has 14 residues. Separately, the same data were catalogued under a study of T cells of mothers and their children. Per that paper: Samples came from a few healthy Caucasian mothers and their six children.

Sequencing input: blood. This chain links TRBV20-1 with TRBJ2-5; TRBD2 aligns across 8 bases. The receptor's source is a boy aged 5 to 17 in good health. Here the CDR3 reads CSARAWPGGETQYF. The CDR3 bases are TGCAGTGCTAGAGCTTGGCCGGGGGGGGAGACCCAGTACTTC.